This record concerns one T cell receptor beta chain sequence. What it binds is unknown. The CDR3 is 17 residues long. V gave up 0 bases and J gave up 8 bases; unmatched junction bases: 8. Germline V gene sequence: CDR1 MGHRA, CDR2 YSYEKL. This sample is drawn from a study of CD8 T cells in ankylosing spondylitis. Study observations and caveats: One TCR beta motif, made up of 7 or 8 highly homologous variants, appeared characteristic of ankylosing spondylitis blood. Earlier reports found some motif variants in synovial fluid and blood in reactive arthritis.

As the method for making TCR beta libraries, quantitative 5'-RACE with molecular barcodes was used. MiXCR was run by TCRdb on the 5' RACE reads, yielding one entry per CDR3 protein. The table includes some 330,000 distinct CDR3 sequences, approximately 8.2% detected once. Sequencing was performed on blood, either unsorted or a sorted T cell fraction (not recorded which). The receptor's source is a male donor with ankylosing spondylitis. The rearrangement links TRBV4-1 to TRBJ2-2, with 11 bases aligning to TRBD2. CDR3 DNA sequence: TGCGCCAGCAGCCAAGACCTAGCGGGAGGTCGATCTGGGGAGCTGTTTTTT. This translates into CASSQDLAGGRSGELFF.